Listed here are 2 T cell receptor beta chains from one sample, sequenced in a study of chemoradiotherapy in HPV16-positive cancers. Assay: immunoSEQ multiplex PCR; the TCRdb copy retains only in-frame clones and omits some. This table holds tens of thousands of clones, about 91% found once. The input for sequencing was blood, taken from a patient who underwent chemoradiotherapy. The source is a human donor with HPV-associated anogenital cancer.

The rearrangement uses TRBV28 and TRBJ2-2; 10 nucleotides line up with TRBD2. Trimming at V came to 3 bases and at J to 4 bases, leaving 17 bases not matched to a gene. The CDR3 has 20 amino acids. Germline CDR1 and CDR2: MDHEN and SYDVKM. In DNA form, the CDR3 reads TGTGCCAGCAGTTTTCCTCGACGCCTTAGCGGGAGGCGGGGCACCGGGGAGCTGTTTTTT. It specifies CASSFPRRLSGRRGTGELFF.

The V and J genes are TRBV9 and TRBJ1-4; D is ambiguous. This CDR3 is 14 amino acids long. Trimming stripped 3 bases from V and 3 bases from J, with 9 bases between. Germline V gene sequence: CDR1 SGDLS, CDR2 YYNGEE. Here the CDR3 reads CASSGSQSNEKLFF. The CDR3 nucleotides read TGTGCCAGCAGCGGGTCCCAGTCTAATGAAAAACTGTTTTTT.